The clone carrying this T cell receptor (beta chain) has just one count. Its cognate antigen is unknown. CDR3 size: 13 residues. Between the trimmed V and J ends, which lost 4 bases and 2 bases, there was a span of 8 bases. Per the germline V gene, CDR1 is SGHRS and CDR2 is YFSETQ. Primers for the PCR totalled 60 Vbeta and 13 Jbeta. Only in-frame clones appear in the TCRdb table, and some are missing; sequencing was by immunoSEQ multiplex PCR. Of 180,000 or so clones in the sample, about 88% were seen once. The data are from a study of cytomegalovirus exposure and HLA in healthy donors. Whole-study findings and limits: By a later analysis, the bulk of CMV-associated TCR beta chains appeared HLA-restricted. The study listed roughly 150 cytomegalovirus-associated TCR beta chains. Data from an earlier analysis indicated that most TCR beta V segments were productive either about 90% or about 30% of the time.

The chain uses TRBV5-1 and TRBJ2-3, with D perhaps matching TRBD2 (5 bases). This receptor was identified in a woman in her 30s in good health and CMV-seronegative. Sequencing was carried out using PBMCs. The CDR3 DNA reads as TGCGCCAGCAGCGGACTCTACACAGATACGCAGTATTTT. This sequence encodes CASSGLYTDTQYF.